This TCR beta chain was identified in a study of blood T cell repertoires in COVID-19 (dated by TCRdb to 2018 to 2020). Background for the entire study: Samples from collaborators originated in the United States, Italy and Spain and spanned both the acute and convalescent phases of COVID-19. A de-identified subject ID, COVID-19 status, age in years and sex were almost always included in the sample metadata. The repertoires were released in a freely available public database intended as a resource for research on the immune response to SARS-CoV-2. HLA class I and class II types, where available, came from metadata supplied by the sample provider rather than from assay-based typing. The material from the prospective study consisted of cDNA or gDNA derived from T cells, B-cell-depleted T cells, or PBMCs. Samples came from the ongoing ImmuneRACE study (first 160 participants) plus 1,254 subjects from 6 global collaborators. Deeply sampled blood TCRbeta repertoires from subjects exposed to, actively infected with, or recovered from COVID-19 were included in the dataset.

Another Seattle source contributed samples from volunteer blood donors who had recovered from COVID-19. Whole blood was collected in K2EDTA tubes by collaborating institutions according to the institutions' own protocols. For TCRbeta analysis, collaborators shipped samples as frozen whole blood, isolated PBMCs, or DNA extracted from either of those sample types. Including the terminal cysteine and phenylalanine, the CDR3 comprises 14 residues. The kept DNA is CDR3 alone, 42 bases in frame from the first base. The germline V gene (reference sequence) yields MNHNY for CDR1 and SVGAGI for CDR2. From V the trimming removes 6 bases and from J it removes 4 bases, while the gene matches leave 7 bases of the junction unaccounted for. TCRbeta CDR3 regions were amplified from genomic DNA by means of the immunoSEQ Assay, a bias-controlled multiplex PCR. For the original study's pipeline: The number of nucleated cells in each sample was estimated by amplification of reference gene primers within the assay. To quantify the absolute abundance of each unique TCRbeta CDR3 rearrangement, sequence reads were collapsed and filtered. For each sample, productive Simpson clonality was calculated as the square root of Simpson's diversity index over productive rearrangements. This immuneACCESS table, as held by TCRdb, lists in-frame sequences with V and J called but not all clones. Of the missing ones, under half trace to an unresolved V gene in checked studies; the others have no known cause. The V and J calls and the clone size are those of that table, but D and trimming were determined from the DNA. A total of some 200,000 clones appear in this sample, around 80% of them only once. The ten top clones hold around 1.5% of the sample.

With respect to this clone: Its antigen is still unknown. Base qualities are not recorded, but no much larger clone differs from it by a single base.

The paper's findings and limits, for the study overall: How much clinical and demographic metadata was included differed by source and by participant, and the metadata was provided uncurated.

The TCR originated in a woman between 35 and 50 years old who had recovered from COVID-19. Material for sequencing was peripheral blood. The chain employs TRBV6-6 and TRBJ1-2; TRBD1 agrees with 8 junctional bases. CDR3 region: CASRMGQATYGYTF. The base sequence is TGTGCCAGCAGGATGGGACAGGCAACCTATGGCTACACCTTC.